The present T cell receptor (beta chain) was sequenced within a study of early T cells in non-severe SARS-CoV-2 infection. Study conclusions and caveats: VDJdb-based matching was biased toward anti-spike CD8 responses and missed private and CD4 specificities.

TCRdb passed the 5' RACE reads through MiXCR, listing each CDR3 protein once. The sample lists 70,000 to 95,000 distinct CDR3 sequences; more than 7.5% were seen once. On this clonotype itself: Its antigen remains unknown.

Specimen: whole blood. The TCR sequence derives from an adult who was a healthcare worker with PCR-confirmed SARS-CoV-2 infection or an uninfected control (not recorded which).

This CDR3 reads CASSVGAGGSPQYF. In DNA form, the CDR3 reads TGTGCCAGCAGCGTAGGAGCGGGAGGGTCACCGCAGTATTTT. The chain carries TRBV9 and TRBJ2-3; the match to TRBD2 covers 10 bases. CDR1 SGDLS and CDR2 YYNGEE come from the germline V gene. This CDR3 spans 14 amino acids. Trimming took 0 bases from V and 10 from J; bases not matched to a gene: 5.